This entry is about one T cell receptor beta chain. As yet, its antigen is unknown. A much larger clone lies a single base off, so this may be a read error. The sample has other DNA sequences that encode this CDR3 too. Germline assignment: CDR1 LNHNV and CDR2 YYDKDF (reference sequence). This CDR3 comprises 15 residues. Per the study methods: CDR3 differences across clinicopathological groups were used to build a distant-metastasis classifier for papillary thyroid cancer. TCRdb used MiXCR to call clones anew from the PCR reads. In this record, the V and J calls reflect TCRdb's handling and not the investigators' own analysis. The sample includes about 82,000 clones, 9.5% to 15% of them seen just once. This specimen comes from a study of metastatic and nonmetastatic thyroid tumors. On the study more broadly: From malignant and benign thyroid patients, repertoires in blood and in tumor or nodule tissue were compared. Study conclusions and caveats: When malignant thyroid tumors were compared with benign nodules, TCR beta diversity was reportedly significantly higher in the malignant tumors. This held in both blood and tumor samples.

Prior to thyroid surgery, none of the patients had received any treatment. Sample: tumor tissue. The sequence came from a female donor with papillary thyroid cancer or a benign thyroid nodule (not recorded which). Some clones in this sample may be carry-over from other donors' samples. V gene TRBV15 combines with J gene TRBJ2-6; the D gene could be TRBD1 or TRBD2 (6 bases each). The CDR3 loop reads CATSTISRGANVLTF. In DNA, the CDR3 is TGTGCCACCAGCACCATTTCTAGGGGGGCCAACGTCCTTACTTTC.